This T cell receptor beta chain was retrieved from a study of blood T cell repertoires in COVID-19 (TCRdb year 2020). For the study in its entirety: Samples covering the acute and convalescent phases of COVID-19 were provided by collaborators in the United States, Italy and Spain. The material from the prospective study consisted of cDNA or gDNA derived from T cells, B-cell-depleted T cells, or PBMCs. Subjects who had been exposed to COVID-19, were actively infected with it, or had recovered from it provided the deeply sampled blood TCRbeta repertoires that made up the dataset. The repertoires were released in a freely available public database intended as a resource for research on the immune response to SARS-CoV-2. Samples were obtained from the ongoing ImmuneRACE study (first 160 participants) and from some 1,200 subjects provided by 6 global collaborators. A de-identified subject ID, COVID-19 status, age in years and sex were almost always included in the sample metadata. Where available, HLA class I and class II types were obtained from metadata supplied by the sample provider rather than from assay-based typing.

As concerns this clone: It has no known antigen specificity. Base-call qualities are not available, and no considerably larger clone is one nucleotide away.

The paper as a whole reports these results and caveats: The amount of clinical and demographic metadata varied by source and participant and was provided uncurated.

The collaborating institutions used their own protocols to collect whole blood in K2EDTA tubes. For TCRbeta analysis, collaborators shipped samples in one of three forms: frozen whole blood, isolated PBMCs, or DNA extracted from either of those sample types. TCRbeta CDR3 regions were amplified from genomic DNA using the immunoSEQ Assay, a bias-controlled multiplex PCR. Turning to the authors' computational methods: Within the assay, amplification of reference gene primers was used to estimate how many nucleated cells each sample contained. To quantify the absolute abundance of each unique TCRbeta CDR3 rearrangement, sequence reads were collapsed and filtered. Productive Simpson clonality was computed per sample as the square root of Simpson's diversity index over productive rearrangements. This is the immuneACCESS table as TCRdb keeps it, with only in-frame sequences that have V and J called. A part of the clones is gone; compared with another copy, unresolved V genes explain less than half, and the rest is unexplained. V and J calls and clone size are those listed in that table; D and trimming were worked out from the DNA. The sample table shows 230,000 or so clones, and 65% to 85% are seen once. The ten largest make up 4.4% of the sample.

The CDR3 numbers 14 residues from cysteine through phenylalanine. This entry keeps only the CDR3 DNA: 42 bases, framed from base 1. According to the germline V gene, CDR1 reads SGHRS and CDR2 reads YFSETQ. The germline ends are 13 bases apart after V is trimmed by 6 bases and J by 1 base. This clonotype originated in a man aged 45-60 years with active or convalescent COVID-19. Recombination connected TRBV5-1 to TRBJ1-1, and TRBD1 may be the D gene, going by 5 matching bases. Input material: peripheral blood. CDR3 protein: CASTEGFRNTEAFF. The nucleotide sequence reads TGCGCCAGCACGGAGGGGTTCAGGAACACTGAAGCTTTCTTT.